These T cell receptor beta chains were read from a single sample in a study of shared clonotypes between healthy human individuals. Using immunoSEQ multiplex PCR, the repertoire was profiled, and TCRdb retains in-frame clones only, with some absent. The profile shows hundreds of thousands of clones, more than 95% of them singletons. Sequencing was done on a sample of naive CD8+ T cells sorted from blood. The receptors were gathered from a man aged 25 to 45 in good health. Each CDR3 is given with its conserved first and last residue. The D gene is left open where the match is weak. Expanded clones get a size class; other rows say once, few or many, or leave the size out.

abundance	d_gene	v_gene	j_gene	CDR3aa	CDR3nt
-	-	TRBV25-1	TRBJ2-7	CATKQGYEQYF	TGTGCCACTAAACAGGGTTACGAGCAGTACTTC
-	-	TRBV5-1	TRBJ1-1	CASSLVGVVNTEAFF	TGCGCCAGCAGCTTGGTAGGGGTAGTAAACACTGAAGCTTTCTTT
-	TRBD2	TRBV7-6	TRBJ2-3	CASSLEEASGRDTDTQYF	TGTGCCAGCAGCTTAGAGGAGGCTAGCGGGAGGGACACAGATACGCAGTATTTT
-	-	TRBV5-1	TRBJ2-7	CASSLGITAGEQYF	TGCGCCAGCAGCTTGGGGATCACGGCGGGGGAGCAGTACTTC
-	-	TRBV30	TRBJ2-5	CAWNRAYGETQYF	TGTGCCTGGAATAGGGCCTATGGGGAGACCCAGTACTTC
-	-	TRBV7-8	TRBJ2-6	CASSPSWEAAGANVLTF	TGTGCCAGCAGCCCCAGTTGGGAGGCTGCTGGGGCCAACGTCCTGACTTTC
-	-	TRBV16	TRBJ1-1	CASSQFPQGRRTEAFF	TGTGCCAGCAGCCAATTTCCCCAGGGGAGGAGGACTGAAGCTTTCTTT
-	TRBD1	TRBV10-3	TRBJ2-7	CAIKGTESTYEQYF	TGTGCCATCAAAGGGACAGAGTCAACCTACGAGCAGTACTTC
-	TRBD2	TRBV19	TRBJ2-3	CASSVAGSTDTQYF	TGTGCCAGTTCCGTAGCGGGATCCACAGATACGCAGTATTTT
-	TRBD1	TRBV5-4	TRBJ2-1	CASSYGQGLNEQFF	TGTGCCAGCAGCTATGGACAGGGTTTAAATGAGCAGTTCTTC
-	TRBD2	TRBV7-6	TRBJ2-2	CASSWAAGGTGELFF	TGTGCCAGCAGTTGGGCCGCGGGAGGCACCGGGGAGCTGTTTTTT
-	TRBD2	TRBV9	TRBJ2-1	CASSAETSGTEQFF	TGTGCCAGCAGCGCTGAAACTAGCGGGACTGAGCAGTTCTTC
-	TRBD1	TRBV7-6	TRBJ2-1	CASSLRDSPPFADEQFF	TGTGCCAGCAGCTTAAGGGACAGTCCCCCTTTCGCCGATGAGCAGTTCTTC
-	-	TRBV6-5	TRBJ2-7	CASSYRDALSYEQYF	TGTGCCAGCAGTTACAGGGACGCACTGTCCTACGAGCAGTACTTC
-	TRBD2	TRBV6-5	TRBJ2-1	CASSLTSGDYNEQFF	TGTGCCAGCAGTTTAACTAGCGGAGACTACAATGAGCAGTTCTTC
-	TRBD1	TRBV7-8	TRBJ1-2	CASSLPGTVDGYTF	TGTGCCAGCAGCTTACCCGGGACAGTAGATGGCTACACCTTC
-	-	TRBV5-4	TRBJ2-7	CASSWRGGNYEQYF	TGTGCCAGCAGCTGGAGGGGGGGGAACTACGAGCAGTACTTC
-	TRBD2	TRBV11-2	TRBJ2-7	CASSSLGTSGYF	TGTGCCAGCAGCTCGCTCGGGACTAGCGGATACTTC
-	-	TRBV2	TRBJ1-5	CASRDRNQPQHF	TGTGCCAGCAGGGACAGAAATCAGCCCCAGCATTTT
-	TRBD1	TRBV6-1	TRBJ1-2	CASSDPLDRGNGYTF	TGTGCCAGCAGTGACCCCTTGGACAGGGGAAATGGCTACACCTTC
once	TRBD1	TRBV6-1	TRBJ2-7	CASEGQGLPYEQYF	TGTGCCAGCGAAGGACAGGGGCTCCCCTACGAGCAGTACTTC
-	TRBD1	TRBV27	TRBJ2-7	CASSWGTGPSYEQYF	TGTGCCAGCAGTTGGGGGACAGGGCCCTCCTACGAGCAGTACTTC
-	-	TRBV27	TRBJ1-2	CASSFVPPGGYGYTF	TGTGCCAGCAGTTTTGTCCCGCCGGGGGGCTATGGCTACACCTTC
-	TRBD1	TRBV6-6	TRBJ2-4	CASSPRDRDLKNIQYF	TGTGCCAGCAGTCCCCGGGACAGAGATTTAAAAAACATTCAGTACTTC
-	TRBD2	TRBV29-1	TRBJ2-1	CSVDGLADYNEQFF	TGCAGCGTTGACGGACTAGCGGACTACAATGAGCAGTTCTTC
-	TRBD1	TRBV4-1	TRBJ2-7	CASSQDWTGVYEQYF	TGCGCCAGCAGCCAAGATTGGACAGGGGTATACGAGCAGTACTTC
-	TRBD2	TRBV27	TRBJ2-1	CASSFVAGAYNEQFF	TGTGCCAGCAGCTTCGTAGCGGGAGCCTACAATGAGCAGTTCTTC
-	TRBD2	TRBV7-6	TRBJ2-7	CASRPSGSPYEQYF	TGTGCCAGCAGGCCCAGCGGGAGCCCCTACGAGCAGTACTTC
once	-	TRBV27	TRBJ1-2	CASSLAGTVYGYTF	TGTGCCAGCAGTTTAGCTGGGACGGTATATGGCTACACCTTC
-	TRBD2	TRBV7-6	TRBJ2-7	CASSSGLAGLDGQYF	TGTGCCAGCAGCTCGGGACTAGCGGGACTTGACGGGCAGTACTTC
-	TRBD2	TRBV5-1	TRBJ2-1	CASSWRTSGSLYNEQFF	TGCGCCAGCAGCTGGCGGACTAGCGGGAGCCTATACAATGAGCAGTTCTTC
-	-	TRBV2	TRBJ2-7	CASSGDGGQYF	TGTGCCAGCAGTGGGGATGGGGGGCAGTACTTC
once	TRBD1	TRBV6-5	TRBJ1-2	CASSYTRDRGRYGYTF	TGTGCCAGCAGTTACACTAGGGACAGGGGGAGGTATGGCTACACCTTC
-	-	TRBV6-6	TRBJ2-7	CATTGTTAYEQYF	TGTGCCACAACCGGGACCACCGCCTACGAGCAGTACTTC
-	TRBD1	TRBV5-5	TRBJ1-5	CASSYRDRVPHSNQPQHF	TGTGCCAGCAGCTACCGGGACAGGGTACCCCATAGCAATCAGCCCCAGCATTTT
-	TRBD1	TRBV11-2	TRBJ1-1	CASSLVDRGSAEAFF	TGTGCCAGCAGCTTAGTAGACAGGGGTAGTGCTGAAGCTTTCTTT
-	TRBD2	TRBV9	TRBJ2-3	CASSVSREGPGDTQYF	TGTGCCAGCAGCGTAAGTCGGGAGGGCCCGGGGGATACGCAGTATTTT
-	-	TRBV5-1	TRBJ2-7	CASSLAGTDYEQYF	TGCGCCAGCAGCTTGGCCGGTACAGACTACGAGCAGTACTTC
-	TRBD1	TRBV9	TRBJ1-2	CASSADRGYGYTF	TGTGCCAGCAGCGCCGACAGGGGGTATGGCTACACCTTC
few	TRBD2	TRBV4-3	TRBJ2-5	CASSQGWTSGRRERETQYF	TGCGCCAGCAGCCAAGGGTGGACTAGCGGGAGACGGGAGAGAGAGACCCAGTACTTC
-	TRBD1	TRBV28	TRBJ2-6	CASSLGQGRTGANVLTF	TGTGCCAGCAGTTTAGGACAGGGAAGAACTGGGGCCAACGTCCTGACTTTC
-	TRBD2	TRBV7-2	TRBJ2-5	CASSYSGTSGETQYF	TGTGCCAGCAGCTACTCCGGGACTAGCGGAGAGACCCAGTACTTC
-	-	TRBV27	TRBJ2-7	CASSLSRSYEQYF	TGTGCCAGCAGTTTATCGAGGAGCTACGAGCAGTACTTC
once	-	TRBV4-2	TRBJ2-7	CASSQASGAYEQYF	TGTGCCAGCAGCCAAGCCTCTGGGGCATACGAGCAGTACTTC
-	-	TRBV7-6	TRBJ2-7	CASSFGSNTYEQYF	TGTGCCAGCAGCTTTGGATCCAACACCTACGAGCAGTACTTC
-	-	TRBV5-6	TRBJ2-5	CASSLPGGVGETQYF	TGTGCCAGCAGCTTGCCCGGTGGGGTTGGAGAGACCCAGTACTTC